Below are 5 T cell receptor beta chains sequenced from a single sample in a study of blood T cell repertoires in COVID-19. Produced via immunoSEQ multiplex PCR; TCRdb's table is partial and in-frame only. The table has roughly 200,000 clones, 87% seen once. Sequencing input: PBMCs or T cells enriched from blood (not recorded which). These receptors were obtained from a man aged 18 to 30 with acute COVID-19.

The J gene is TRBJ2-7, the V gene TRBV29-1; 8 bases align to TRBD1. The germline V gene has CDR1 SQVTM and CDR2 ANQGSEA. V lost 2 bases to trimming and J lost 6 bases; unmatched junction nucleotides: 9. There are 14 residues in the CDR3. The CDR3: CSVELGWTGIEQYF. As DNA, the CDR3 is TGCAGCGTTGAACTCGGCTGGACAGGGATCGAGCAGTACTTC.

The chain links TRBV29-1 to TRBJ2-1; 8 nucleotides agree with TRBD2. The junction had 7 bases not matched to a gene; V was cut back by 6 bases and J by 3 bases. The CDR3 loop spans 14 amino acids. Per the germline V gene, CDR1 is SQVTM and CDR2 is ANQGSEA. CDR3 nucleotides: TGCAGCGTGTCAAGCGGGAGCAACTACAATGAGCAGTTCTTC. Residues: CSVSSGSNYNEQFF.

The chain couples TRBV4-1 to TRBJ1-1; TRBD1 is a possible D gene (6 bases). V was shortened by 0 bases and J by 2 bases, with 10 bases between the two germline ends. Germline values: CDR1 MGHRA, CDR2 YSYEKL. The CDR3 extends over 15 amino acids. CDR3 coding DNA: TGCGCCAGCAGCCAAGACTCGGACAGCAACACTGAAGCTTTCTTT. Translated: CASSQDSDSNTEAFF.

The gene calls are TRBV7-2 and TRBJ2-2, with TRBD2 matching 7 bases. The CDR3 loop spans 19 amino acids. Per the germline V gene, CDR1 is SGHTA and CDR2 is FQGNSA. Trimming removed 4 bases from V and 4 bases from J; junction bases left unmatched: 18. Written as DNA, the CDR3 is TGTGCCAGCAGCTACCCCCCACTAGCGCGGCTTTCGAGCACCGGGGAGCTGTTTTTT. This sequence encodes CASSYPPLARLSSTGELFF.

The rearrangement uses TRBV3-1 (or the pseudogene TRBV3-2) and TRBJ1-2, with TRBD1 matching over 8 bases. The CDR3 has 13 amino acids. Germline lookup yields CDR1 LGHDT and CDR2 YNNKEL (reference sequence). The ends lost 4 bases at V and 6 bases at J; junction bases unmatched: 4. CDR3: CASSPRTGHGYTF. As DNA, the CDR3 is TGTGCCAGCAGCCCCCGGACAGGGCATGGCTACACCTTC.